This T cell receptor beta chain was documented in a study of post-analysis software for immune sequencing data (dated by TCRdb to between 2015 and 2017). Looking at the study overall: Disease courses on record covered relapsing-remitting, secondary progressive and progressive-relapsing multiple sclerosis, though some patients had no subtype annotation. A subset of samples was prepared in parallel using single-end sample barcoding, then pooled and co-amplified after Illumina adapter ligation. The patient repertoires were compared against roughly 12 previously published healthy control repertoires obtained from donors aged about 6 to 26 years. Findings and caveats that apply to the study as a whole: Strong co-clustering of samples prepared in the same batch was shown by direct clustering with F measure, prompting a batch-effect correction. Multiple sclerosis patients had significantly lower normalized Chao1 diversity than controls, a result that suggests substantial peripheral T-cell clonal expansion. Patients showed significantly higher frequencies than controls for 4 or 5 TRBV segments, among them TRBV5-6, TRBV5-1 and TRBV20-1. The multiple sclerosis patient group was slightly younger than the control group.

To demonstrate the VDJtools post-analysis software, TCR beta repertoires were profiled from the peripheral blood of roughly 12 young patients with multiple sclerosis. The patients with multiple sclerosis were children and adolescents between about 6 and 17 years of age. This clonotype was seen only a few times. This clone's antigen is unknown. No base qualities exist here, and no much larger clone lies one base off it. Receptor libraries were prepared by PCR. Sequencing used an Illumina HiSeq 2500. Unique molecular identifiers were incorporated into TCR beta cDNA libraries to reduce PCR and sequencing biases. Every 1 to 10 million input T cells yielded some 500,000 cDNA molecules, meaning each molecule approximated one T cell. The patient libraries were prepared and sequenced using the same protocol as the earlier healthy control dataset. Within a given batch, samples were prepared together, multiplexed and sequenced on the same HiSeq lane. Per the authors' processing: MIGEC was used to process the raw barcoded reads, and molecular identifier groups with only a single read were discarded before consensus assembly and CDR3 extraction. VDJtools was used for post-analysis of the clonotype tables, and diversity was normalized by down-sampling every dataset to the size of the smallest sample. In repertoire overlap clustering, CDR3 amino acid sequences, but not nucleotide sequences, were matched to correct batch-related cross-sample contamination. Using fastp at Q25 and MiXCR, TCRdb reprocessed the public reads and kept productive beta chains. Identical CDR3 protein sequences are pooled into one entry, listed with their most common genes and DNA. TCRdb's processing, not the authors' own work, is the source of the V and J calls. This sample holds roughly 700,000 distinct CDR3 sequences; about 27% were observed only once. The ten top clones hold more than 0.45% of the sample.

CDR1 SGHAT and CDR2 FQNNGV were looked up in the germline V gene. CDR3 length: 14 amino acids, cysteine to phenylalanine. Only the CDR3 region is kept as DNA, spanning 42 bases read in frame from base 1. Germline trimming: 5 bases from V, 7 bases from J; junction bases outside gene matches: 9. Sequencing was done on a sample of blood. The receptor was derived from a girl aged 10 to 17 with multiple sclerosis. The chain is made from TRBV11-2 and TRBJ2-5; 8 central nucleotides agree with TRBD2. CDR3 region: CASSPGLVGGTQYF. The bases read TGTGCCAGCAGCCCGGGACTAGTTGGAGGGACCCAGTACTTC.